This TCR beta chain was captured in a study of shared T cell receptors in the human thymus (dated by TCRdb to the early 2020s). Regarding the research as a whole: The study investigated the way shared, self-reactive T-cell receptor alpha chains are produced in the human thymus.

Trimming at the junction amounts to 9 bases on V and 0 bases on J, and the germline ends lie 5 bases apart. Counted from cysteine to phenylalanine, this CDR3 has 11 amino acids. CDR3 DNA is the only sequence kept; it has 33 bases, read in frame from the first base. Libraries were constructed by the immunoSEQ multiplex PCR assay. This is the immuneACCESS table as TCRdb keeps it, with only in-frame sequences that have V and J called. A part of the clones is gone; compared with another copy, unresolved V genes explain less than half, and the rest is unexplained. The sample table lists some 400,000 clones, just under 95% of them with a count of one. The top ten hold approximately 0.02% of the sample. As regards this clone: Its antigen is unknown. No much larger clone is present one base from it, and per-base qualities are unavailable.

The sequence links TRBV23-1 to TRBJ1-1; no D gene can be assigned with confidence. TRBV23-1 is given ORF status, its function remaining uncertain. The clonotype comes from a human donor. Sequencing input: thymocytes. The DNA is TGCGCCAGGGTCATGAACACTGAAGCTTTCTTT. The resulting protein is CARVMNTEAFF.